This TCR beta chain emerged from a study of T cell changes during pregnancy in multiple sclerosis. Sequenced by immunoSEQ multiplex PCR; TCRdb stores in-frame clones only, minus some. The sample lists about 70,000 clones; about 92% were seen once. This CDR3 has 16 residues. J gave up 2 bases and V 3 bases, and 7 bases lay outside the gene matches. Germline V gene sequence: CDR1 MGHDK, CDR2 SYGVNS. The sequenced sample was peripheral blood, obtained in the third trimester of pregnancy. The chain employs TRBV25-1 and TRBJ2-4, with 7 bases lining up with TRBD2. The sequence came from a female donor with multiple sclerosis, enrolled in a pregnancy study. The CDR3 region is CASSDPGGRTKNIQYF. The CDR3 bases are TGTGCCAGCAGTGATCCGGGGGGTAGGACCAAAAACATTCAGTACTTC.